These 2 T cell receptor beta chains were sequenced from one sample in a study of CD8 T cells in ankylosing spondylitis. Study-wide results and caveats: What appeared characteristic of ankylosing spondylitis blood was a TCR beta motif of under 10 highly homologous variants.

These receptors have no known antigen. TCRdb reprocessed the 5' RACE reads with MiXCR, giving one entry per CDR3 protein. The repertoire holds a few hundred thousand distinct CDR3 sequences, with about a fifth as singletons. Source material: blood, either unsorted or a sorted T cell fraction (not recorded which). These receptor sequences come from a male donor with ankylosing spondylitis.

The chain has TRBV20-1 and TRBJ1-1, with D maybe TRBD1 (6 bases). Germline V gene sequence: CDR1 DFQATT, CDR2 SNEGSKA (reference sequence). CDR3 length: 12 amino acids. The CDR3 loop is CRGGGMNTEAFF. The DNA of the CDR3 is TGCAGGGGGGGCGGGATGAACACTGAAGCTTTCTTT.

V gene TRBV10-3 combines with J gene TRBJ2-3; 9 nucleotides align to TRBD2. Germline-derived CDR1 and CDR2 are ENHRY and SYGVKD. The trim removed 5 bases at V and 2 bases at J, leaving 2 bases unmatched. The CDR3 has 14 residues. In nucleotides, the CDR3 is TGTGCCATCAGTCAGCGGGAGGCCACAGATACGCAGTATTTT. Encoded protein: CAISQREATDTQYF.